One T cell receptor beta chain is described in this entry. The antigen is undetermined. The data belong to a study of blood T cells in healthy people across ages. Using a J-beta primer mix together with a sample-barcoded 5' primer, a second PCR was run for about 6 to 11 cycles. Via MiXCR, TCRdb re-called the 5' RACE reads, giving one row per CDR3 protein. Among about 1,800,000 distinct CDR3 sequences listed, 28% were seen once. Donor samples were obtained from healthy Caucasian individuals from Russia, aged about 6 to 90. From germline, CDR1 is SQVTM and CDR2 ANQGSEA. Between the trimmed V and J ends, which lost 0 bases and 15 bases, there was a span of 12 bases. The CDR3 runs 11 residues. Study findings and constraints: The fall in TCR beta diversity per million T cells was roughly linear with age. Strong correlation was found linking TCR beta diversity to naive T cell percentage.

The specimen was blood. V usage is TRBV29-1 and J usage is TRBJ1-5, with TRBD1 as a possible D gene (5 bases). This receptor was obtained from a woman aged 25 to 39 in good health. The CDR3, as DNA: TGCAGCGTTGAAGATGGTGGGACTCGGCATTTT. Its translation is CSVEDGGTRHF.